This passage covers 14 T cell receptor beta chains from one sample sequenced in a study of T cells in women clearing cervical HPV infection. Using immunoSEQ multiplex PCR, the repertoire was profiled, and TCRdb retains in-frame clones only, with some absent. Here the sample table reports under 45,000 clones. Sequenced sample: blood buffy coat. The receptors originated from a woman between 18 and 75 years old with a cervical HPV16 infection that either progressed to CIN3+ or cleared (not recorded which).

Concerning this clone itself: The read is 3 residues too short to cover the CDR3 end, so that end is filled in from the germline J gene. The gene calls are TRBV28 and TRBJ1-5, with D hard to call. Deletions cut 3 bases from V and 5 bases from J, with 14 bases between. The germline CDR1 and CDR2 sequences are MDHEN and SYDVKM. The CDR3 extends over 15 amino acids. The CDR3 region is CASSFEGTLHQPQHF. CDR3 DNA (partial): TGTGCCAGCAGTTTCGAGGGCACCCTCCATCAGCCC.

The CDR3 sequence is CASSSPSSVKSTDTQYF. The sequenced CDR3 bases are TGTGCCAGCAGTTCCCCCTCTAGCGTAAAAAGCACAGATACG. The chain is built from TRBV27 and TRBJ2-3; tentatively, D is TRBD2 (6 bases). The CDR3 end lies 3 residues beyond the end of the read and is filled in from the germline J gene. Trimming took off 4 bases at V and 0 bases at J, with 17 bases between the two ends. The CDR3 runs to 17 residues. CDR1 is MNHEY, CDR2 SMNVEV, per germline (reference sequence).

Partial CDR3 DNA: TGTGCCAGCAGCATCCTCCGGGACAGGGATTCACCC. Its translation: CASSILRDRDSP. The full-length CDR3 reads as CASSILRDRDSPLHF. The chain is built from TRBV7-9 and TRBJ1-6, with 9 bases that match TRBD1. Sequencing ends 3 residues short of the CDR3 end; the germline J gene provides the rest. Germline CDR1 and CDR2: SEHNR and FQNEAQ (reference sequence). With V trimmed by 5 bases and J by 8 bases, 7 bases remained unmatched. This CDR3 region has 15 residues.

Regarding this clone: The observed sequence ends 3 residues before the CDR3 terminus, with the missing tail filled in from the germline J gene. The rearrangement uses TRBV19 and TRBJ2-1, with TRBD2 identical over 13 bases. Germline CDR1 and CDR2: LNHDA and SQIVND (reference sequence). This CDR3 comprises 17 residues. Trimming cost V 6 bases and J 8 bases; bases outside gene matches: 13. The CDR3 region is CASSWTSGSHIEDEQFF. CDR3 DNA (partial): TGTGCCAGTAGCTGGACTAGCGGGAGTCACATCGAAGATGAG.

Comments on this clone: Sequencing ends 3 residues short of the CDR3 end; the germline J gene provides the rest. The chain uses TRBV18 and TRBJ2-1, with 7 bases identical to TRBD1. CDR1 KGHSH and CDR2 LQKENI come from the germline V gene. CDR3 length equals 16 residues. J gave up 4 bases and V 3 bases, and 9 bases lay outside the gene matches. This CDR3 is CASSPPTGSPYNEQFF. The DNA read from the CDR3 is TGTGCCAGCTCACCCCCGACAGGGTCCCCATACAATGAG.

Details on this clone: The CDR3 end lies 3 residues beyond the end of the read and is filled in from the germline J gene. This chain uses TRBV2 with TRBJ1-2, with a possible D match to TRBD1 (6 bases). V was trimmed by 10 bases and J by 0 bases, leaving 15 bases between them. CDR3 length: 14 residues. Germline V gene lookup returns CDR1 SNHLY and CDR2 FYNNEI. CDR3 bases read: TGTGCCACGGCCGACAGGATAGCTAACTATGGC. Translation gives CATADRIANYG. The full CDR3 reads CATADRIANYGYTF.

The CDR3 is CSAPRGDEQFF. The DNA read from the CDR3 is TGCAGTGCTCCGCGGGGGGATGAG. The J gene is TRBJ2-1, the V gene TRBV20-1; TRBD2 agrees at 8 bases. Coverage ceases 3 residues before the CDR3 finishes, and the germline J gene fills in the end. Germline V gene sequence: CDR1 DFQATT, CDR2 SNEGSKA (reference sequence). The CDR3 runs to 11 residues. After removal of 5 bases from V and 8 bases from J, the junction contained 2 bases not matched to a gene.

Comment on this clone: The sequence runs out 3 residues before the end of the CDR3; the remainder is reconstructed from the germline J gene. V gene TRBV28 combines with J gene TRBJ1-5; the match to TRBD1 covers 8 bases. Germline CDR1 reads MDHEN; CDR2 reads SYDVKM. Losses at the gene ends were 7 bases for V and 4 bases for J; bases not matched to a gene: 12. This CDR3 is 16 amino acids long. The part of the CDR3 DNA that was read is TGTGCCAGCACCAACGGACAGGGCGACTATAATCAGCCC. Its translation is CASTNGQGDYNQP. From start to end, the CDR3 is CASTNGQGDYNQPQHF.

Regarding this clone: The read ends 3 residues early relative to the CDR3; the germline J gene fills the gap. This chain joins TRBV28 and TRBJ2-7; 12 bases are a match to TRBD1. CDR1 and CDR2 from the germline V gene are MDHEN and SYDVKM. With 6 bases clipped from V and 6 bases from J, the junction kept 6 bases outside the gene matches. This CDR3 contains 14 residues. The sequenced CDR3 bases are TGTGCCAGCAGCCGGGGACAGGGGGCGGGCGAG. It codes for CASSRGQGAGE. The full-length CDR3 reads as CASSRGQGAGEQYF.

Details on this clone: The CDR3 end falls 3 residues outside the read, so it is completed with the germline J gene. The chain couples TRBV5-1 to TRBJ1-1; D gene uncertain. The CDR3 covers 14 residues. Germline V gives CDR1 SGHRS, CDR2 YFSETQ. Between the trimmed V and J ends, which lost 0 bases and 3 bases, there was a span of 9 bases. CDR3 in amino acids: CASSLGVRDTEAFF. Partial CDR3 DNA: TGCGCCAGCAGCTTGGGGGTGAGGGACACTGAA.

Partial CDR3 DNA: TGTGCCAGCAGCTTTGCCCCCCCACATAGCAATCAGCCC. Residues: CASSFAPPHSNQP. The entire CDR3 protein is CASSFAPPHSNQPQHF. The chain uses TRBV7-8 and TRBJ1-5, with D hard to call. The read is 3 residues too short to cover the CDR3 end, so that end is filled in from the germline J gene. The CDR3 contains 16 residues. Looked up from germline, CDR1 is SGHVS and CDR2 is FQNEAQ. Trimming took 3 bases from V and 0 from J, leaving 12 bases between them.

The CDR3 DNA, read in part, is TGTGCCAGCAGCCCTGGTGGCGGAGTCGGCTATGGC. It specifies CASSPGGGVGYG. The CDR3 reads in full as CASSPGGGVGYGYTF. This chain uses TRBV5-5 with TRBJ1-2, with no clear D. Sequencing ends 3 residues short of the CDR3 end; the germline J gene provides the rest. Germline assignment: CDR1 SGHKS and CDR2 YYEKEE (reference sequence). Trimming shortened V by 4 bases and J by 4 bases, and 17 bases separated the two germline ends. The length of the CDR3 is 15 residues.

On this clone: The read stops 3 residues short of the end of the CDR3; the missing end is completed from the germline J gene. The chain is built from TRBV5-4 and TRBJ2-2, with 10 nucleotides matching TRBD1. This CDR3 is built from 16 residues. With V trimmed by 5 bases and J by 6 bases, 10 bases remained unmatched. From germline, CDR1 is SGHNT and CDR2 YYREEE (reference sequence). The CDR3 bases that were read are TGTGCCAGCAGACCGGGGGACAGGGGAGAAGCCGGGGAG. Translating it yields CASRPGDRGEAGE. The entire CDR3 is CASRPGDRGEAGELFF.

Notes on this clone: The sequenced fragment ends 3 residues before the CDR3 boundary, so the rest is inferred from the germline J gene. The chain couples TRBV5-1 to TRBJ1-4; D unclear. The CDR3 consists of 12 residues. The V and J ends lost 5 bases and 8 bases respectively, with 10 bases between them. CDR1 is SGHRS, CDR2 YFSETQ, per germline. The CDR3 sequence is CASRAGGEKLFF. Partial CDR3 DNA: TGCGCCAGCAGAGCAGGAGGGGAAAAA. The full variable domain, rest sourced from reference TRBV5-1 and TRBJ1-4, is KAGVTQTPRYLIKTRGQQVTLSCSPISGHRSVSWYQQTPGQGLQFLFEYFSETQRNKGNFPGRFSGRQFSNSRSEMNVSTLELGDSALYLCASRAGGEKLFFGSGTQLSVL.